The clone carrying this T cell receptor beta chain is a singleton in its sample. The antigen remains unidentified. This specimen belongs to a study of cytomegalovirus exposure and HLA in healthy donors. Looked up from germline, CDR1 is KGHSH and CDR2 is LQKENI. The ends lost 3 bases at V and 1 base at J; junction bases unmatched: 9. The CDR3 extends over 16 amino acids. Both 60 Vbeta primers and 13 Jbeta primers went into the PCR. TCRdb keeps only in-frame clones here, not all; method: immunoSEQ multiplex PCR. The data show around 120,000 clones, approximately 80% seen once. Broader study findings: The authors enumerated under 200 TCR beta chains as linked to cytomegalovirus. The presence/absence work took it that sequencing depth was about the same across donors. TCR beta V segments were, for the most part, productive about 87% or about 30% of the time in an earlier analysis.

The sample consisted of PBMCs. V gene TRBV18 combines with J gene TRBJ2-7; 7 nucleotides line up with TRBD1. The sequence came from a man between 18 and 35 years old in good health and CMV-seronegative. In DNA form, the CDR3 reads TGTGCCAGCTCACCTTCCCCGACAGGGCGATCCTACGAGCAGTACTTC. As protein: CASSPSPTGRSYEQYF.